This T cell receptor (beta chain) was captured by sequencing in a study of T cell repertoires in cytomegalovirus infection. Across the whole study: Matching HLA type, along with CMV infection, was indicated by public TCR beta signatures.

The CDR3 sequence is 11 residues long. Looked up from germline, CDR1 is SQVTM and CDR2 is ANQGSEA. V lost 3 bases and J lost 14, with 14 bases in between. Study conclusions and caveats: Public TCR beta family frequency separated CMV-and-HLA carriers, including in an independent cohort. CMV-specific HLA-C-restricted TCR beta clonotypes dominated the ex vivo response.

TCRdb re-derived calls from the reads in MiXCR, one entry per CDR3 protein. The sample has approximately 500,000 distinct CDR3 sequences, over 9% seen once. This clonotype was seen more than once but under ten times. Its antigen is unidentified. The specimen sequenced was PBMCs. The chain joins TRBV29-1 to TRBJ2-1, with TRBD1 as a possible D gene (6 bases). The TCR sequence derives from a human donor in good health (CMV status not recorded). Some clones in this sample may be carry-over from other donors' samples. The CDR3 coding sequence is TGCAGCGTTGACGAGCAGGGGTTGAAGTTCTTC. Translated: CSVDEQGLKFF.